The next 10 T cell receptor beta chains were all read from a single sample in a study of cytomegalovirus exposure and HLA in healthy donors. 60 Vbeta and 13 Jbeta primers were used in PCR. Method: immunoSEQ multiplex PCR; TCRdb's copy keeps in-frame clones and lacks some. The table lists 100,000 to 120,000 clones, 65% to 85% of them singletons. Sequencing input: PBMCs. These receptors were taken from a man younger than 45 in good health and CMV-seropositive.

This clone was detected a few times. The rearrangement joins TRBV7-9 to TRBJ2-3; 7 positions agree with TRBD2. Per germline, CDR1 SEHNR and CDR2 FQNEAQ (reference sequence). The V segment lost 1 base and the J segment 5 bases; nucleotides outside the gene matches: 6. The CDR3 runs to 15 residues. The CDR3 region is CASSLDRAGLDTQYF. Here the CDR3 DNA reads TGTGCCAGCAGCTTAGATCGAGCGGGGTTAGATACGCAGTATTTT.

The V gene is TRBV2, the J gene TRBJ2-5; TRBD1 aligns across 9 bases. With the DNA end fitting TRBJ2-7 better, the J assignment may be wrong. The CDR3 has 13 amino acids. Germline CDR1 SNHLY, CDR2 FYNNEI. CDR3 coding DNA: TGTGCCAGCACGGGACAGGGCTCCTACGAGCAGTACTTC. Its protein is CASTGQGSYEQYF.

The V and J genes are TRBV7-8 and TRBJ2-5, with a possible D match to TRBD2 (5 bases). Germline values: CDR1 SGHVS, CDR2 FQNEAQ. Trimming stripped 5 bases from V and 4 bases from J, with 11 bases between. The CDR3 covers 13 residues. The CDR3 sequence is CASSGGWGETQYF. CDR3 nucleotides: TGTGCCAGCAGCGGCGGGTGGGGAGAGACCCAGTACTTC. Combining the CDR3 with reference TRBV7-8 and TRBJ2-5 gives the whole variable domain GAGVSQSPRYKVAKRGQDVALRCDPISGHVSLFWYQQALGQGPEFLTYFQNEAQLDKSGLPSDRFFAERPEGSVSTLKIQRTQQEDSAVYLCASSGGWGETQYFGPGTRLLVL.

This rearrangement joins TRBV10-2 to TRBJ2-1; 8 bases map to TRBD1. This CDR3 is built from 13 residues. With 10 bases clipped from V and 3 bases from J, the junction kept 5 bases outside the gene matches. Germline CDR1 is WSHSY and CDR2 is SAAADI. The DNA for the CDR3 is TGCGCCACGAGGACAGGGCGCTACAATGAGCAGTTCTTC. Protein sequence: CATRTGRYNEQFF.

V usage is TRBV2 and J usage is TRBJ1-2, with 7 bases identical to TRBD1. V was pared by 6 bases and J by 0 bases, with 1 base of the junction left unmatched. The CDR3 contains 13 residues. Germline V lookup: CDR1 SNHLY, CDR2 FYNNEI. CDR3 nucleotides: TGTGCCAGCAGGACAGGGTCTAACTATGGCTACACCTTC. Its protein product is CASRTGSNYGYTF.

The sample holds many counts of this clone. The chain recombines TRBV28 with TRBJ2-7, with TRBD1 as a possible D gene (6 bases). The ends were cut back, 7 bases at V and 3 bases at J, with 13 bases in the middle. The germline V gene has CDR1 MDHEN and CDR2 SYDVKM. This CDR3 region has 13 residues. As DNA, the CDR3 is TGTGCCAGCAATACGGGACACCTCTACGAGCAGTACTTC. This codes for CASNTGHLYEQYF.

J is TRBJ1-6 and V is TRBV10-3; D may be TRBD1 (5 bases). CDR3 size: 16 residues. The V gene's germline CDR1 is ENHRY and CDR2 SYGVKD. V gave up 4 bases and J gave up 6 bases, with 16 bases separating them. The CDR3 reads CAISAVGGGVNSPLHF. CDR3 in DNA: TGTGCCATCAGTGCCGTCGGGGGAGGGGTTAATTCACCCCTCCACTTT.

This clone was seen a few times. The CDR3 is CAWSDSFNQPQHF. The CDR3 nucleotides are TGTGCCTGGAGTGACAGTTTCAATCAGCCCCAGCATTTT. The chain links TRBV30 to TRBJ1-5, with D hard to call. This CDR3 is built from 13 residues. Between the trimmed V and J ends, which lost 1 base and 3 bases, there was a span of 7 bases. Germline loops: CDR1 GTSNPN, CDR2 SVGIG (reference sequence).

The rearrangement links TRBV11-3 to TRBJ1-1, with D possibly TRBD1 on 6 matching bases. From germline, CDR1 is SGHNT and CDR2 YENEEA. CDR3 length: 13 amino acids. V was shortened by 5 bases and J by 5 bases, with 12 bases between the two germline ends. The CDR3 DNA sequence: TGTGCCAGCAGCCAGGGGCCAGGGACTGAAGCTTTCTTT. It translates to CASSQGPGTEAFF.

The J gene is TRBJ2-5, the V gene TRBV27, with a possible D match to TRBD2 (5 bases). Trimming removed 8 bases from V and 5 bases from J, with 18 bases in between. The germline V gene has CDR1 MNHEY and CDR2 SMNVEV (reference sequence). The CDR3 extends over 14 amino acids. This chain's CDR3 is CASRQSGVWETQYF. The CDR3 DNA sequence: TGTGCCAGCCGCCAGAGCGGTGTGTGGGAGACCCAGTACTTC.